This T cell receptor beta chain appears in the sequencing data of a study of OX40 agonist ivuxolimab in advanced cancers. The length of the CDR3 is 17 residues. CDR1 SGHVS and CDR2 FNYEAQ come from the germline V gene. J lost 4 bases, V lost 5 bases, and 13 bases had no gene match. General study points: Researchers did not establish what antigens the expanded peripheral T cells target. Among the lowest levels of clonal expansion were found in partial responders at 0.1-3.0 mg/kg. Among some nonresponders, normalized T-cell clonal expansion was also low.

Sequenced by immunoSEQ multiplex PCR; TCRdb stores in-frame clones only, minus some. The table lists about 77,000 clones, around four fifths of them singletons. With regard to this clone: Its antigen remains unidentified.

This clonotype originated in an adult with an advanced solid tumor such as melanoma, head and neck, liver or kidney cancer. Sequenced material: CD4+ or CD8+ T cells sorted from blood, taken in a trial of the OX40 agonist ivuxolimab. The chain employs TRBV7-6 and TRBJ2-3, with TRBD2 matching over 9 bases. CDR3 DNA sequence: TGTGCCAGCAGCCCCCAACCCTTAGGCGGGGGGGCAGATACGCAGTATTTT. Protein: CASSPQPLGGGADTQYF. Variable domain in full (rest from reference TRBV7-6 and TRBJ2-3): GAGVSQSPRYKVTKRGQDVALRCDPISGHVSLYWYRQALGQGPEFLTYFNYEAQQDKSGLPNDRFSAERPEGSISTLTIQRTEQRDSAMYRCASSPQPLGGGADTQYFGPGTRLTVL.